The entry below gives a single T cell receptor beta chain sequence along with its context. This specimen comes from a study of blood T cell repertoires in COVID-19. Study-level information: From the United States, Italy and Spain came samples of acute and convalescent COVID-19. In each case, the material was cDNA or gDNA derived from T cells, B-cell-depleted T cells, or PBMCs.

Original processing notes: Estimation of nucleated cell counts relied on the amplification of reference gene primers. The protocol was immunoSEQ multiplex PCR, while the TCRdb copy is restricted to in-frame clones and leaves out a portion. V and J calls and clone size come straight from that table; D and trimming were deduced from the DNA. The data contain roughly 260,000 clones, around nine tenths of them singletons. The TCR was taken from a man in his forties who had recovered from COVID-19. Sequencing was done on a sample of peripheral blood.

CDR3 DNA sequence: TGTGCCACCAGTGACCCTAGCGGGGGGCACACAGATACGCAGTATTTT. It encodes CATSDPSGGHTDTQYF. This chain links TRBV24-1 with TRBJ2-3; 11 bases map to TRBD2. The ends lost 4 bases at V and 2 bases at J; junction bases unmatched: 4. Germline V CDR1 and CDR2: KGHDR, SFDVKD. The CDR3 consists of 16 residues.